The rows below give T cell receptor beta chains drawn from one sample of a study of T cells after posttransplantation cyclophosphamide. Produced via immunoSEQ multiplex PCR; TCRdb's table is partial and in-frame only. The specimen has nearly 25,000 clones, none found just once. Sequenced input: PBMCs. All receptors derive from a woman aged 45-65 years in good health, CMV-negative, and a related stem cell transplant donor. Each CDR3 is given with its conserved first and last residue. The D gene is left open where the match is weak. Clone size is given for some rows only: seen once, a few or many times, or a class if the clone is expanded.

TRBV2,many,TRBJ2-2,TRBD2,CASSGGGTGELFF,TGTGCCAGCAGTGGGGGGGGTACCGGGGAGCTGTTTTTT
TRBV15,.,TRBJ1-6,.,CATSREGGSPLHF,TGTGCCACCAGCAGAGAGGGAGGCTCACCCCTCCACTTT
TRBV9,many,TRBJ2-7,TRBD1,CASSVGTGLNEQYF,TGTGCCAGCAGCGTGGGGACAGGGTTAAACGAGCAGTACTTC
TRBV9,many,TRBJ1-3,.,CASSVGQSGNTIYF,TGTGCCAGCAGCGTAGGACAGAGTGGAAACACCATATATTTT
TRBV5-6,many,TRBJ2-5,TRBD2,CASSATSGGLRETQYF,TGTGCCAGCAGCGCTACTAGCGGGGGGCTGCGAGAGACCCAGTACTTC
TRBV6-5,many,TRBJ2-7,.,CASRSLGRGYEQYF,TGTGCCAGCAGGTCGCTCGGTAGAGGGTACGAGCAGTACTTC
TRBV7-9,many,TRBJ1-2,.,CASSFRGTQANYGYTF,TGTGCCAGCAGCTTCCGGGGGACCCAAGCTAACTATGGCTACACCTTC
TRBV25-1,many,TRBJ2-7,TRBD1,CASSGPQGSSYEQYF,TGTGCCAGCAGTGGTCCACAGGGGAGCTCCTACGAGCAGTACTTC
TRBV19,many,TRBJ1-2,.,CASSIRGGGANYGYTF,TGTGCCAGTAGTATAAGGGGGGGCGGTGCGAACTATGGCTACACCTTC
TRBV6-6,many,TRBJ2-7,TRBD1,CASSSEDRGHEQYF,TGTGCCAGCAGTTCGGAGGACAGGGGCCACGAGCAGTACTTC
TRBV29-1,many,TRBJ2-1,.,CSVSRGALRYNEQFF,TGCAGCGTCTCACGTGGGGCACTAAGGTACAATGAGCAGTTCTTC
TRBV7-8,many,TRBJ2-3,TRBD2,CASSASGGRTDTQYF,TGTGCCAGCAGCGCCAGCGGGGGCCGCACAGATACGCAGTATTTT
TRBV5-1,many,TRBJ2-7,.,CASSGGPGLTYEQYF,TGCGCCAGCAGCGGAGGGCCGGGACTTACCTACGAGCAGTACTTC
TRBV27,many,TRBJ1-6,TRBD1,CASSPPPRTGPNNSPLHF,TGTGCCAGCAGTCCCCCACCCCGGACAGGGCCTAACAATTCACCCCTCCACTTT
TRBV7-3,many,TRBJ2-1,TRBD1,CASSSGTGIYNEQFF,TGTGCCAGCAGCTCCGGGACAGGAATCTACAATGAGCAGTTCTTC
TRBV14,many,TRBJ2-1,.,CASSPRVGRDEEQFF,TGTGCCAGCAGCCCCCGTGTTGGGCGGGATGAAGAGCAGTTCTTC
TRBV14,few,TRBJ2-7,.,CASSQGSGTYEQYF,TGTGCCAGCAGCCAAGGGAGTGGTACCTACGAGCAGTACTTC
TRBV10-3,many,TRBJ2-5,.,CAISESGGGGETQYF,TGTGCCATCAGTGAGTCGGGGGGGGGCGGAGAGACCCAGTACTTC
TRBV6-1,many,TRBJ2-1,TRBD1,CASSDEGAPPPYNEQFF,TGTGCCAGCAGTGATGAGGGGGCCCCACCTCCCTACAATGAGCAGTTCTTC
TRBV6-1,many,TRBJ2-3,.,CASYASFYSTDTQYF,TGTGCCAGCTACGCTAGCTTCTATTCCACAGATACGCAGTATTTT
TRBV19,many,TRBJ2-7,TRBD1,CASSAPDRGREQYF,TGTGCCAGTAGTGCCCCGGACAGGGGGCGAGAGCAGTACTTC
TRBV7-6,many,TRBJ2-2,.,CASSSLETGELFF,TGTGCCAGCAGCTCCCTTGAGACCGGGGAGCTGTTTTTT
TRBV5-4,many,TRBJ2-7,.,CASSPDSKMSYEQYF,TGTGCCAGCAGTCCAGACAGCAAGATGTCCTACGAGCAGTACTTC
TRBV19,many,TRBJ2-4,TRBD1,CASSIGGTGTYSAKNIQYF,TGTGCCAGTAGTATTGGCGGGACAGGAACATATTCGGCCAAAAACATTCAGTACTTC
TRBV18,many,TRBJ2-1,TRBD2,CASSPPTSGTGGEQFF,TGTGCCAGCTCACCACCGACTAGCGGGACGGGTGGTGAGCAGTTCTTC
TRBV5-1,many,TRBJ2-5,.,CASSLDGRGPPETQYF,TGCGCCAGCAGCTTGGATGGGCGGGGGCCCCCAGAGACCCAGTACTTC
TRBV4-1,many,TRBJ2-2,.,CASSQPGRAGELFF,TGCGCCAGCAGCCAACCAGGTCGCGCCGGGGAGCTGTTTTTT